These 29 T cell receptor beta chains were sequenced from one sample in a study of CD8+ T cells in alopecia areata. Sequencing relied on a cDNA template that was reverse transcribed from extracted RNA. The protocol was immunoSEQ multiplex PCR, while the TCRdb copy is restricted to in-frame clones and leaves out a portion. There are about 270,000 clones in the sample; 60% occur only once, and around 0.92% lies in the top ten. This sample's treatment: oral pan-JAK inhibitor, 5-10 mg twice daily. The starting material was CD4+ T cells sorted from blood, obtained at roughly week 53, from a patient treated with tofacitinib. The receptors originated from a human donor with alopecia areata.

The chain recombines TRBV18 with TRBJ2-5, with D possibly being TRBD1 or TRBD2 (5 bases each). The CDR3 length is 13 residues. V lost 0 bases and J 4 bases, leaving 6 bases between the germline ends. Germline CDR1 and CDR2: KGHSH and LQKENI. CDR3 in amino acids: CASSPPGVETQYF. The CDR3 DNA reads as TGTGCCAGCTCACCACCGGGGGTAGAGACCCAGTACTTC.

V and J are TRBV6-5 and TRBJ2-5; D may correspond to TRBD1 or TRBD2 (5 bases each). This CDR3 region has 14 residues. V lost 5 bases and J lost 1, with 11 bases in between. In germline, CDR1 is MNHEY, CDR2 SVGAGI. The CDR3 is CASSPRDLQETQYF. The DNA for the CDR3 is TGTGCCAGCAGTCCCCGGGACCTCCAAGAGACCCAGTACTTC.

The chain carries TRBV30 and TRBJ1-2; D gene uncertain. The CDR3 spans 13 residues. CDR1 and CDR2 from the germline V gene are GTSNPN and SVGIG (reference sequence). V dropped 0 bases and J dropped 4 bases, with 9 bases sitting between them. CDR3 DNA sequence: TGTGCCTGGAGTGTAGAGGGCTTCTATGGCTACACCTTC. This codes for CAWSVEGFYGYTF.

This clone showed up just a few times. The rearrangement uses TRBV4-3 and TRBJ1-2, with TRBD1 identical over 7 bases. Unmatched junction bases numbered 3, after V lost 2 bases and J lost 3 bases. From germline, CDR1 is LGHNA and CDR2 YSLEER. The CDR3 length is 14 residues. The CDR3 sequence: CASSQIGTDYGYTF. CDR3 DNA: TGCGCCAGCAGCCAAATCGGGACAGACTATGGCTACACCTTC.

The chain recombines TRBV12-5 with TRBJ2-7; D is perhaps TRBD1 or TRBD2 (5 bases each). Deletions cut 8 bases from V and 0 bases from J, with 14 bases between. CDR1 is LGHNT, CDR2 FRNRAP, per germline. The CDR3 length is 14 residues. CDR3 loop: CASSGRPRSYEQYF. CDR3 DNA sequence: TGTGCTAGTTCAGGGAGACCTCGCTCCTACGAGCAGTACTTC.

The chain joins TRBV25-1 to TRBJ1-3, with D hard to call. Trimming removed 6 bases at V and 0 bases at J, with 6 bases between. The length of the CDR3 is 13 residues. Germline-derived CDR1 and CDR2 are MGHDK and SYGVNS. CDR3 nucleotides: TGTGCCAGCAGGACGGACTCTGGAAACACCATATATTTT. Its translation is CASRTDSGNTIYF.

This rearrangement joins TRBV29-1 to TRBJ2-3; TRBD2 matches 10 bases. J gave up 0 bases and V 4 bases, and 4 bases lay outside the gene matches. Germline CDR1 is SQVTM and CDR2 is ANQGSEA. This CDR3 is built from 15 residues. The chain's CDR3 is CSVVVAGGSTDTQYF. CDR3 DNA sequence: TGCAGCGTTGTGGTAGCGGGGGGTAGCACAGATACGCAGTATTTT.

The chain is built from TRBV4-2 and TRBJ2-3; D assignment may be TRBD1 or TRBD2 (5 bases each). Trimming took 3 bases from V and 6 from J, leaving 10 bases between them. The CDR3 is 13 amino acids. From germline, CDR1 is LGHNA and CDR2 YNFKEQ. CDR3 in amino acids: CASSQGDPDTQYF. The CDR3 coding sequence is TGTGCCAGCAGCCAGGGGGATCCGGATACGCAGTATTTT.

CDR3 region: CAWTEGNSGINRQYF. The CDR3 DNA sequence: TGTGCCTGGACCGAGGGGAACAGCGGGATTAATAGGCAGTACTTC. The chain joins TRBV30 to TRBJ2-7, with 7 bases identical to TRBD2. CDR3 length: 15 residues. The germline V gene has CDR1 GTSNPN and CDR2 SVGIG (reference sequence). Losses at the gene ends were 4 bases for V and 9 bases for J; bases not matched to a gene: 18.

This clone has a single count. The chain has TRBV9 and TRBJ2-3, with 7 positions matching TRBD1. Germline CDR1 and CDR2: SGDLS and YYNGEE. The CDR3 sequence is 15 residues long. Trimming at V came to 0 bases and at J to 1 base, leaving 2 bases not matched to a gene. The CDR3 DNA reads TGTGCCAGCAGCGTAGTGGACAGGCGCACAGATACGCAGTATTTT. Protein product: CASSVVDRRTDTQYF.

On this clone itself: Within the sample, other DNA sequences also encode this same CDR3. The rearrangement uses TRBV9 and TRBJ1-1, with D possibly TRBD1 on 6 matching bases. V lost 0 bases and J 3 bases, leaving 6 bases between the germline ends. Looked up from germline, CDR1 is SGDLS and CDR2 is YYNGEE. The CDR3 is made up of 13 amino acids. Here the CDR3 reads CASSVEGDTEAFF. The CDR3 nucleotides are TGTGCCAGCAGCGTAGAGGGGGACACTGAAGCTTTCTTT.

For the CDR3, the DNA is TGTGCCAGCAGCCAAGCAGGGATTCTTCAAGAGACCCAGTACTTC. Translated: CASSQAGILQETQYF. The gene calls are TRBV14 and TRBJ2-5, with a possible D match to TRBD1 (5 bases). Germline CDR1 SGHDN, CDR2 FVKESK. The CDR3 sequence is 15 residues long. V lost 1 base and J 2 bases, leaving 11 bases between the germline ends.

The V gene is TRBV25-1, the J gene TRBJ2-3; 9 bases fit TRBD1. Germline values: CDR1 MGHDK, CDR2 SYGVNS. CDR3 size: 15 residues. V lost 4 bases and J lost 3; bases outside the gene matches: 5. CDR3 sequence: CASSGGQGETDTQYF. The DNA for the CDR3 is TGTGCCAGCAGTGGGGGACAGGGCGAGACAGATACGCAGTATTTT.

V is TRBV29-1 and J is TRBJ1-1; perhaps TRBD1 as D (5 bases). V lost 7 bases, J lost 1 base, and 10 bases lay in between. The germline gives CDR1 SQVTM, CDR2 ANQGSEA. The length of the CDR3 is 12 residues. The CDR3 nucleotides are TGCAGCGGTGACAGCGAGAACACTGAAGCTTTCTTT. It translates to CSGDSENTEAFF.

This clone was seen a handful of times. The rearrangement links TRBV5-1 to TRBJ2-5; possibly TRBD1 or TRBD2 for D (6 bases each). V shed 0 bases and J shed 5 bases, with 14 bases lying between them. This CDR3 is 15 amino acids long. Germline V lookup: CDR1 SGHRS, CDR2 YFSETQ. CDR3 amino acids: CASSLDGGRKETQYF. The DNA of the CDR3 is TGCGCCAGCAGCTTGGATGGGGGGCGGAAGGAGACCCAGTACTTC. Drawing the rest from reference TRBV5-1 and TRBJ2-5, the complete variable domain is KAGVTQTPRYLIKTRGQQVTLSCSPISGHRSVSWYQQTPGQGLQFLFEYFSETQRNKGNFPGRFSGRQFSNSRSEMNVSTLELGDSALYLCASSLDGGRKETQYFGPGTRLLVL.

The V and J genes are TRBV30 and TRBJ1-6; D is possibly TRBD1 (5 bases). The CDR3 has 13 amino acids. CDR1 and CDR2 from the germline V gene are GTSNPN and SVGIG (reference sequence). Trimming pared 1 base from V and 14 bases from J, leaving 15 bases between. CDR3 protein: CAWSASGTLALHF. The CDR3 region has the DNA TGTGCCTGGAGTGCCTCTGGGACTCTGGCCCTCCACTTT.

In its sample, this clone was seen once. The V gene is TRBV5-1, the J gene TRBJ1-1; maybe TRBD1 (5 bases). The CDR3 is 14 amino acids. The V end lost 0 bases, the J end lost 0 bases, and 6 bases lay between the germline ends. In germline, CDR1 is SGHRS, CDR2 YFSETQ. CDR3 nucleotide sequence: TGCGCCAGCAGCTTGGAGGGGATGAACACTGAAGCTTTCTTT. This sequence encodes CASSLEGMNTEAFF.

This clone was picked up one time. The rearrangement joins TRBV5-6 to TRBJ2-1; D gene ambiguous. The CDR3 extends over 13 amino acids. Germline values: CDR1 SGHDT, CDR2 YYEEEE. Between the trimmed V and J ends, which lost 5 bases and 8 bases, there was a span of 14 bases. The chain's CDR3 is CASRAAGVDEQFF. The CDR3, as DNA: TGTGCCAGCAGGGCTGCTGGAGTGGATGAGCAGTTCTTC.

The gene calls are TRBV10-3 and TRBJ2-3, with 10 bases aligning to TRBD2. Trimming cost V 11 bases and J 3 bases; bases outside gene matches: 11. Germline V lookup: CDR1 ENHRY, CDR2 SYGVKD. CDR3 length: 15 residues. CDR3 protein: CACRTTSGSTDTQYF. DNA for the CDR3: TGTGCCTGCCGGACGACTAGCGGGTCGACAGATACGCAGTATTTT.

The rearrangement links TRBV9 to TRBJ1-1; D gene uncertain. The CDR3 is made up of 15 amino acids. Germline V CDR1 and CDR2: SGDLS, YYNGEE. V was trimmed by 2 bases and J by 1 base, leaving 12 bases between them. CDR3 bases: TGTGCCAGCAGCGTTAGCGGGGTTCAGAACACTGAAGCTTTCTTT. It yields the protein CASSVSGVQNTEAFF. Full variable domain (rest looked up from reference TRBV9 and TRBJ1-1): DSGVTQTPKHLITATGQRVTLRCSPRSGDLSVYWYQQSLDQGLQFLIQYYNGEERAKGNILERFSAQQFPDLHSELNLSSLELGDSALYFCASSVSGVQNTEAFFGQGTRLTVV.

The chain links TRBV29-1 to TRBJ2-5, with 8 nucleotides matching TRBD2. Trimming at V came to 7 bases and at J to 5 bases, leaving 3 bases not matched to a gene. The germline gives CDR1 SQVTM, CDR2 ANQGSEA. CDR3 length equals 11 residues. The CDR3 DNA reads as TGCAGCGCAGGCGGGGGGGAGACCCAGTACTTC. Amino acid sequence: CSAGGGETQYF. Together with reference TRBV29-1 and TRBJ2-5, the CDR3 gives the full variable domain: SAVISQKPSRDICQRGTSLTIQCQVDSQVTMMFWYRQQPGQSLTLIATANQGSEATYESGFVIDKFPISRPNLTFSTLTVSNMSPEDSSIYLCSAGGGETQYFGPGTRLLVL.

J is TRBJ2-5 and V is TRBV10-3; D is unresolved. V dropped 0 bases and J dropped 5 bases, with 10 bases sitting between them. Looked up from germline, CDR1 is ENHRY and CDR2 is SYGVKD. The CDR3 totals 14 residues. Written as DNA, the CDR3 is TGTGCCATCAGTGAGTCAGGTGGCAGGGAGACCCAGTACTTC. It yields the protein CAISESGGRETQYF.

This clone was seen once. The rearrangement joins TRBV2 to TRBJ2-2; tentative D call: TRBD2 (5 bases). CDR1 is SNHLY and CDR2 is FYNNEI in the germline V gene. The ends were cut back, 7 bases at V and 5 bases at J, with 17 bases in the middle. The CDR3 spans 15 residues. Here the CDR3 reads CASTLKGRGTGELFF. In nucleotides, the CDR3 is TGTGCCAGCACCCTGAAAGGTCGGGGTACCGGGGAGCTGTTTTTT.

The J gene is TRBJ2-5, the V gene TRBV4-1; D is ambiguous. Germline V gene sequence: CDR1 MGHRA, CDR2 YSYEKL. This CDR3 comprises 15 residues. V was cut by 1 base and J by 5 bases, with 14 bases left in between. The CDR3 coding sequence is TGCGCCAGCAGCCAAGGGGCCTCCCCGGTGGAGACCCAGTACTTC. Residues: CASSQGASPVETQYF.

The chain employs TRBV30 and TRBJ1-5; D is uncertain. The CDR3 has 14 amino acids. Trimming stripped 2 bases from V and 4 bases from J, with 12 bases between. Germline CDR1 GTSNPN, CDR2 SVGIG (reference sequence). The CDR3 region has the DNA TGTGCCTGGAGTCCCGGGAGTCATAATCAGCCCCAGCATTTT. This gives the protein CAWSPGSHNQPQHF.

The chain carries TRBV30 and TRBJ1-4, with 7 nucleotides matching TRBD1. The V gene end was trimmed by 4 bases and the J gene end by 5 bases; junction bases not matched to a gene: 4. The CDR3 totals 13 residues. CDR1 and CDR2 from the germline V gene are GTSNPN and SVGIG (reference sequence). CDR3 residues: CAWNKQGNEKLFF. CDR3 coding DNA: TGTGCCTGGAACAAACAGGGGAATGAAAAACTGTTTTTT.

This clone showed up just a few times. This chain uses TRBV19 with TRBJ2-5; D not certain. The CDR3 is 13 residues long. Trimming cost V 5 bases and J 3 bases, with 10 bases left between them. From germline, CDR1 is LNHDA and CDR2 SQIVND (reference sequence). CDR3 sequence: CASSVWTEETQYF. Here the CDR3 DNA reads TGTGCCAGTAGTGTATGGACGGAAGAGACCCAGTACTTC. The full variable domain, rest sourced from reference TRBV19 and TRBJ2-5, is DGGITQSPKYLFRKEGQNVTLSCEQNLNHDAMYWYRQDPGQGLRLIYYSQIVNDFQKGDIAEGYSVSREKKESFPLTVTSAQKNPTAFYLCASSVWTEETQYFGPGTRLLVL.

This clone was found a few times. The chain employs TRBV4-3 and TRBJ1-1; D remains unclear. The CDR3 runs 12 residues. V lost 0 bases and J lost 7, with 6 bases in between. Germline V CDR1 and CDR2: LGHNA, YSLEER. The CDR3 here is CASSQDYGEAFF. CDR3 nucleotide sequence: TGCGCCAGCAGCCAAGACTACGGTGAAGCTTTCTTT.

V and J are TRBV7-9 and TRBJ2-7; D call uncertain. Germline V CDR1 and CDR2: SEHNR, FQNEAQ (reference sequence). The CDR3 sequence is 14 residues long. Between the trimmed V and J ends, which lost 1 base and 2 bases, there was a span of 9 bases. The CDR3 DNA follows: TGTGCCAGCAGCTTAGGGACGTCTCCCTACGAGCAGTACTTC. The encoded protein is CASSLGTSPYEQYF.